This TCR beta chain was identified in a study of T cell responses to AZD1222 COVID-19 vaccine. Details on this clone: Its antigen is currently unknown. Likely a read error: the CDR3 ends without its conserved phenylalanine or tryptophan. Because the CDR3's place on the DNA is in doubt, the DNA is left out and the CDR3 is given as listed by TCRdb.

Repertoires were generated with immunoSEQ multiplex PCR, while TCRdb's copy carries only in-frame clones and drops some. Here the sample spans 100,000 to 120,000 clones, roughly 90% being singletons. Study results and caveats: Increased Spike-specific TCR breadth and depth were observed after two AZD1222 doses. Across the whole spike, CD4 TCRs peaked at regions 160-218 and 743-854. Baseline serostatus was positive in only a handful of AZD1222 recipients. Clonal diversity was possibly underestimated, and white British individuals and females predominated among donors.

The sequence was obtained from an adult who received the AZD1222 COVID-19 vaccine. The input for sequencing was peripheral blood, taken 28 days after the second AZD1222 dose.

The CDR3 here is CASSLGQR. The chain recombines TRBV11-3 with TRBJ1-1; TRBD1, the table's D call, lacks a check against the DNA. The CDR3 contains 8 residues when both ends are counted. Germline V gene data show CDR1 as SGHNT and CDR2 as YENEEA.